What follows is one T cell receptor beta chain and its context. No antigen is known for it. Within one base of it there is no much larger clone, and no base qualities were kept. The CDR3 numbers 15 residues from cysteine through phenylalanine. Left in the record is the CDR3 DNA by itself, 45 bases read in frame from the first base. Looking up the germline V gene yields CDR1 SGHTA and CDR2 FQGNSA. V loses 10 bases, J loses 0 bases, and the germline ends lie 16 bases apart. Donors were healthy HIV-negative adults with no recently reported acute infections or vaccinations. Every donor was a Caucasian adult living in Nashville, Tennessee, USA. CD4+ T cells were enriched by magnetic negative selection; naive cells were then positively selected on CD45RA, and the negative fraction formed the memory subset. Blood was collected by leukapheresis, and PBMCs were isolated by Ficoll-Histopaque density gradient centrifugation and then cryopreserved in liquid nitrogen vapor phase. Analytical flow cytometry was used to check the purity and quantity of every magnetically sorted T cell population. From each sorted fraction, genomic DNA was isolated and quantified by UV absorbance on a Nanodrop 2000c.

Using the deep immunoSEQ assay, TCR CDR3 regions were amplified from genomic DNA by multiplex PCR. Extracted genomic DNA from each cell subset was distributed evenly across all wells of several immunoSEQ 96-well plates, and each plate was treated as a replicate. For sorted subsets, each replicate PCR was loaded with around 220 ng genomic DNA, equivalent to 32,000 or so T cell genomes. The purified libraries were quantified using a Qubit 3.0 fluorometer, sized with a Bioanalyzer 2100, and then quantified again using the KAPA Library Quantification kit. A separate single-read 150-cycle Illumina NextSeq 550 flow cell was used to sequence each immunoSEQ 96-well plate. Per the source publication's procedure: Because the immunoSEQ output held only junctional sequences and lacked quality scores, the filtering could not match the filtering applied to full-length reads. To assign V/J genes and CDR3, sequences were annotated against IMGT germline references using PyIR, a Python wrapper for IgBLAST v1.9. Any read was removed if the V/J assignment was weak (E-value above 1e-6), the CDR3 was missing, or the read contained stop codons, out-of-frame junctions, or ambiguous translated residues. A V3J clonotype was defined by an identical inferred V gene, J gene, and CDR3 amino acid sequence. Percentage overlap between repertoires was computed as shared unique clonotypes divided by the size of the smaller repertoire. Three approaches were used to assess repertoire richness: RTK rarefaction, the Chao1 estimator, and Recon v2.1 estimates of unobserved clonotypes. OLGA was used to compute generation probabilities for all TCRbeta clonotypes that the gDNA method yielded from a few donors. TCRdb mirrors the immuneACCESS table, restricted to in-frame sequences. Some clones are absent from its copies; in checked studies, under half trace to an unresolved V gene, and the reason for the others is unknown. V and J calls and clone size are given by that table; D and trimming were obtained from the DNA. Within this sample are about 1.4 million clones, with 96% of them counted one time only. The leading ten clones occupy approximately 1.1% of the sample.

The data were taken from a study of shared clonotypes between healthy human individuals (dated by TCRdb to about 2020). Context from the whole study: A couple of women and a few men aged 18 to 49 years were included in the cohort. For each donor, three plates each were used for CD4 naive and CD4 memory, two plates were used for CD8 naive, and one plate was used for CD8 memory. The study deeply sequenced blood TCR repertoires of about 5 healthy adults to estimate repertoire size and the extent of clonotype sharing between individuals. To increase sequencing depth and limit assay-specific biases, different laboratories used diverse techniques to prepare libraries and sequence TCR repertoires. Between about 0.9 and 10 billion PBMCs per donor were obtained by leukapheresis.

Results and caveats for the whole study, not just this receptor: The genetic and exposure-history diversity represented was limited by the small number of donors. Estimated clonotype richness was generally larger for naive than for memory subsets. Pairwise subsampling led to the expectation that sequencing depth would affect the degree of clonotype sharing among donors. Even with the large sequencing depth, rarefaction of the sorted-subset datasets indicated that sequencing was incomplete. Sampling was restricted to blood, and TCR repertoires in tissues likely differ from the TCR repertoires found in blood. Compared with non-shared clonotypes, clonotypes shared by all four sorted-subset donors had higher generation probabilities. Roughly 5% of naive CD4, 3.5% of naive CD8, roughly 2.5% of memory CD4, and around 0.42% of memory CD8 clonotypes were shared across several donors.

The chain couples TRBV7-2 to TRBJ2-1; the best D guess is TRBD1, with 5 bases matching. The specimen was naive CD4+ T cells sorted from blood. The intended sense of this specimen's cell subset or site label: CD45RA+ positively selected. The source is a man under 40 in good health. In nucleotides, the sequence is TGTGCCATCACCCACCGACAGCGCTCCTACAATGAGCAGTTCTTC. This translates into CAITHRQRSYNEQFF.